The present TCR beta chain was sequenced within a study of blood T cells in healthy people across ages. Then a second PCR, running about 7 to 11 cycles, was carried out with a sample-barcoded 5' primer and a J-beta primer mix. MiXCR, applied by TCRdb to the 5' RACE reads, yields one record per CDR3 protein. The sample contains about 630,000 distinct CDR3 sequences, roughly 21% of which appear only once. Deletions cut 1 base from V and 8 bases from J, with 13 bases between. The germline CDR1 and CDR2 sequences are SGDLS and YYNGEE. This CDR3 comprises 14 residues. This clonotype was detected only a few times.

This receptor was taken from a man between 65 and 79 years old in good health. Material for sequencing was blood. The rearrangement links TRBV9 to TRBJ2-1; D may match TRBD1 or TRBD2 (5 bases each). The CDR3, as DNA: TGTGCCAGCAGCGTAAGCCCGAGAGGGGATGAGCAGTTCTTC. Its protein product is CASSVSPRGDEQFF.